This TCR beta chain was sequenced for a study of cytomegalovirus exposure and HLA in healthy donors. Study-wide points: Later work associated 17,000 or so TCR beta sequences with HLA alleles at 0.05 false discovery rate.

Comments on this clone: What it binds is unknown.

After removal of 4 bases from V and 5 bases from J, the junction contained 9 bases not matched to a gene. The CDR3 has 15 residues. Primers: 60 Vbeta forward and 13 Jbeta reverse. Profiling relied on immunoSEQ multiplex PCR, and the TCRdb table lists in-frame clones only, not all of them. The sample lists 95,000 to 100,000 clones, around 67% occurring once. This chain connects TRBV5-3 to TRBJ2-1, with 7 bases fitting TRBD2. TRBV5-3 qualifies as an ORF whose function is uncertain. The sequenced sample consisted of PBMCs. The TCR originated in a male donor in good health and CMV-seronegative. CDR3 DNA: TGTGCCAGAAGCGTGAAGCGGGGCAGCCACAATGAGCAGTTCTTC. Translation: CARSVKRGSHNEQFF.